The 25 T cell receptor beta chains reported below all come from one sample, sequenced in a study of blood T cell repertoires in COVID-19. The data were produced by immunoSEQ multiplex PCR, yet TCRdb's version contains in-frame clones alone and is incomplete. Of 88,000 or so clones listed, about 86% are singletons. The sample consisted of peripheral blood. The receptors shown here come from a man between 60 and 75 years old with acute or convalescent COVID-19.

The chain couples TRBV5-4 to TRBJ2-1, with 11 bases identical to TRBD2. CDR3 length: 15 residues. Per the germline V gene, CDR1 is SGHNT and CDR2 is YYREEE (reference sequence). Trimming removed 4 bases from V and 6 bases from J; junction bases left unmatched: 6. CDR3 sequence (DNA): TGTGCCAGCAGCAGAACTAGCGGGGGCCCCAATGAGCAGTTCTTC. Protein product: CASSRTSGGPNEQFF.

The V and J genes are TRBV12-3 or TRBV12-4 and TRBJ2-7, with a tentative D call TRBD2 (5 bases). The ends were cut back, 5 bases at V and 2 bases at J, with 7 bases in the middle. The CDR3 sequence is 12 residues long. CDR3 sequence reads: CASSPGTYEQYF. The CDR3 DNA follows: TGTGCCAGCAGTCCCGGGACCTACGAGCAGTACTTC.

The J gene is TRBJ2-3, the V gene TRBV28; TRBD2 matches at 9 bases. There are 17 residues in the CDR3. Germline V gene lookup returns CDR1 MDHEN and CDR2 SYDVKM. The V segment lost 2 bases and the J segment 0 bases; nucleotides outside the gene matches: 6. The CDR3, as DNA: TGTGCCAGCAGTTTAATCTCTAGCGGGATTAGCACAGATACGCAGTATTTT. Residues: CASSLISSGISTDTQYF.

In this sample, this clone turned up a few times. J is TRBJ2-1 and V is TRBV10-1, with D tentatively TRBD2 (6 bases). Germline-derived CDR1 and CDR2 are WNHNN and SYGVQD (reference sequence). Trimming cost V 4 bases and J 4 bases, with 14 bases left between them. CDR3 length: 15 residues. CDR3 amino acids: CASSARGGEYNEQFF. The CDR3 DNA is TGCGCCAGCAGTGCGCGGGGTGGGGAGTACAATGAGCAGTTCTTC.

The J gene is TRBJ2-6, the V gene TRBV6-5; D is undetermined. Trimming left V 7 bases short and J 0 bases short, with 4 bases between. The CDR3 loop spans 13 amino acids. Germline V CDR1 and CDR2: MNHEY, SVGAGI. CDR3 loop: CASTLSGANVLTF. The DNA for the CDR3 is TGTGCCAGCACCCTCTCTGGGGCCAACGTCCTGACTTTC.

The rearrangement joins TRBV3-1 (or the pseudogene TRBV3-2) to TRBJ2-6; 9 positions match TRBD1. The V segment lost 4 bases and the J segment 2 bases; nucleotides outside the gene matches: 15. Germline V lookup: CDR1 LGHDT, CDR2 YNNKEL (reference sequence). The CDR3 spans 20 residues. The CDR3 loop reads CASSLAAPDRGIPGANVLTF. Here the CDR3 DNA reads TGTGCCAGCAGCCTTGCAGCCCCGGACAGGGGAATCCCTGGGGCCAACGTCCTGACTTTC.

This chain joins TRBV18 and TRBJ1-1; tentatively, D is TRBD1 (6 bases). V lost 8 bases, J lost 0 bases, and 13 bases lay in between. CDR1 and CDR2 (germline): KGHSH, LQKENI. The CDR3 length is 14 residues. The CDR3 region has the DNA TGTGCCAGCAGGGAACAGGGACTGAACACTGAAGCTTTCTTT. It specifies CASREQGLNTEAFF.

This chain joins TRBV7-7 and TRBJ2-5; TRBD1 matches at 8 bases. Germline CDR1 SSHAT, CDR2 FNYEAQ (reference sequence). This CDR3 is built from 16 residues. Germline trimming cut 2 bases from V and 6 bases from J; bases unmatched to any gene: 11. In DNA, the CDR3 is TGTGCCAGCAGCTTAACGGCAGGGGGCAACGAAAAGACCCAGTACTTC. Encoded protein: CASSLTAGGNEKTQYF.

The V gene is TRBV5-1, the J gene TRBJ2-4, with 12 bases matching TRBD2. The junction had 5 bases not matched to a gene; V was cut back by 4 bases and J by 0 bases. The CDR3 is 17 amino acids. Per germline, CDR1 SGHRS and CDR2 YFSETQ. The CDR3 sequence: CASSEGLAGLAKNIQYF. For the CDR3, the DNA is TGCGCCAGCAGCGAAGGACTAGCGGGACTAGCCAAAAACATTCAGTACTTC.

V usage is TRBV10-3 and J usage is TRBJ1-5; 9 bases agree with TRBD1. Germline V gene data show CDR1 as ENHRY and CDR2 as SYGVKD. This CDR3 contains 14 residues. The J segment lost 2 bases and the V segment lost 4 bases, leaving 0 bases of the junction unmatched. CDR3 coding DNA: TGTGCCATCAGTGGGACAGGGGGCAATCAGCCCCAGCATTTT. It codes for CAISGTGGNQPQHF.

CDR3 nucleotides: TGTGCCAGCAGTTCCAGGGCAGGGGTCGATCAGCCCCAGCATTTT. It is translated as CASSSRAGVDQPQHF. This chain uses TRBV6-5 with TRBJ1-5, with D possibly being TRBD1 (6 bases). CDR1 MNHEY and CDR2 SVGAGI come from the germline V gene. V shed 4 bases and J shed 5 bases, with 15 bases lying between them. The CDR3 runs to 15 residues.

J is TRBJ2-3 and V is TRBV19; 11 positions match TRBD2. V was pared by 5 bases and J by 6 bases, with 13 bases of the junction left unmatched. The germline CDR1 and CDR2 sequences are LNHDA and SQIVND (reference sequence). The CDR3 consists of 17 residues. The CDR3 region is CASSQTHISGRADTQYF. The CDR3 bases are TGTGCCAGTAGTCAAACCCACATTAGCGGGAGGGCCGATACGCAGTATTTT.

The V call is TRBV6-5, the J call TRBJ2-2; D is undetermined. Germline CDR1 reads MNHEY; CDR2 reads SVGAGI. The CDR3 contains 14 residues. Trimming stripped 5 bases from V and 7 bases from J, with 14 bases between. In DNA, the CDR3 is TGTGCCAGCAGTCCATATAGTAGTCTCGGGGAGCTGTTTTTT. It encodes CASSPYSSLGELFF.

The CDR3 sequence: CASGLPKLPTEIYGYTF. The CDR3 nucleotides are TGTGCTAGTGGTTTGCCCAAGCTCCCCACAGAAATCTATGGCTACACCTTC. The chain links TRBV12-5 to TRBJ1-2; D remains unclear. Germline CDR1 reads LGHNT; CDR2 reads FRNRAP. V was pared by 2 bases and J by 4 bases, with 20 bases between. The CDR3 is 17 residues long.

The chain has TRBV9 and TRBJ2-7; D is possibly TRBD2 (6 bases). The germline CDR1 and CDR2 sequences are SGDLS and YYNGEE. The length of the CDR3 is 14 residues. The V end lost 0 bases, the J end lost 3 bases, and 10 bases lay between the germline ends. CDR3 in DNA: TGTGCCAGCAGCGTAGATCTCGGGGGCTACGAGCAGTACTTC. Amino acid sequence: CASSVDLGGYEQYF.

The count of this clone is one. CDR3 nucleotide sequence: TGTGCCAGCAGCCCCCGGGGGGACAGGCGATCCTACGAGCAGTACTTC. It encodes CASSPRGDRRSYEQYF. The chain carries TRBV5-5 and TRBJ2-7; D might be TRBD1 (8 bases). CDR3 length: 16 amino acids. Germline V gene lookup returns CDR1 SGHKS and CDR2 YYEKEE (reference sequence). V lost 4 bases, J lost 1 base, and 18 bases lay in between.

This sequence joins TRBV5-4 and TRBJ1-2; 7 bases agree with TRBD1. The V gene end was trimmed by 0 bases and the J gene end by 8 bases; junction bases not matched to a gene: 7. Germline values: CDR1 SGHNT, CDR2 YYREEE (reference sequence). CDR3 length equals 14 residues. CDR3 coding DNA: TGTGCCAGCAGCTTGGCTCTCGACAGGGAAGGCTACACCTTC. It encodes CASSLALDREGYTF.

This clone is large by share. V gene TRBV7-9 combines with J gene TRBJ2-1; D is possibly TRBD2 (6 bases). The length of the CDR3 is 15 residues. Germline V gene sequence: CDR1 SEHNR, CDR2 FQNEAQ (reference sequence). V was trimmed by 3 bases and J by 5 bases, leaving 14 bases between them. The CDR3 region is CASSLDWPGDNEQFF. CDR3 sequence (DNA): TGTGCCAGCAGCTTGGACTGGCCGGGGGACAATGAGCAGTTCTTC.

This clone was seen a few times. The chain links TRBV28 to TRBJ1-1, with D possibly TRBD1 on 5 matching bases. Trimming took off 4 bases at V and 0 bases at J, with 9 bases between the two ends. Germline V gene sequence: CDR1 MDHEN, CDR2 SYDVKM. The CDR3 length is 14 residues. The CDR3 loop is CASSSGALNTEAFF. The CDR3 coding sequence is TGTGCCAGCAGTTCTGGGGCCCTGAACACTGAAGCTTTCTTT.

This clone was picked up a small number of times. CDR3 loop: CASSPGTGSNNEKLFF. For the CDR3, the DNA is TGCGCCAGCAGCCCCGGGACAGGCTCCAATAATGAAAAACTGTTTTTT. The chain links TRBV5-1 to TRBJ1-4, with TRBD1 identical over 8 bases. In germline, CDR1 is SGHRS, CDR2 YFSETQ. The CDR3 has 16 amino acids. The V gene end was trimmed by 4 bases and the J gene end by 4 bases; junction bases not matched to a gene: 9.

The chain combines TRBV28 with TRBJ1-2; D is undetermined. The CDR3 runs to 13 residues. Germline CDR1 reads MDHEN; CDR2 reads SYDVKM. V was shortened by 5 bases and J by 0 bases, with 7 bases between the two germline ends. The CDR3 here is CASSTVANYGYTF. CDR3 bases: TGTGCCAGCAGTACAGTAGCTAACTATGGCTACACCTTC.

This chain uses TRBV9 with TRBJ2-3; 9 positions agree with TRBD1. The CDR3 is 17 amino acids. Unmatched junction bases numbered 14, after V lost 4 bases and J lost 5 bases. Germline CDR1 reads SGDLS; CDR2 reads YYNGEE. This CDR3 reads CASSTRAGQGKGDTQYF. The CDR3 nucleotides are TGTGCCAGCAGCACCCGGGCTGGACAGGGGAAGGGAGATACGCAGTATTTT.

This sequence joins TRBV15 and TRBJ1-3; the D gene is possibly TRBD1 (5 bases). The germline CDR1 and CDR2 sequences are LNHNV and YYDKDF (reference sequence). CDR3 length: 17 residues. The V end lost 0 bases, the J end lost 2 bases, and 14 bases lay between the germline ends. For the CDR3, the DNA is TGTGCCACCAGCAGAGATAAGCCAGGGCGAACTGGAAACACCATATATTTT. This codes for CATSRDKPGRTGNTIYF.

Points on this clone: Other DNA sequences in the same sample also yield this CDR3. The CDR3 reads CASSVEAGGTDTQYF. CDR3 DNA: TGTGCCAGCAGCGTAGAAGCGGGGGGCACAGATACGCAGTATTTT. The chain couples TRBV9 to TRBJ2-3; TRBD2 agrees at 8 bases. The CDR3 spans 15 residues. V lost 0 bases, J lost 1 base, and 1 base stayed unmatched. The germline V gene has CDR1 SGDLS and CDR2 YYNGEE.

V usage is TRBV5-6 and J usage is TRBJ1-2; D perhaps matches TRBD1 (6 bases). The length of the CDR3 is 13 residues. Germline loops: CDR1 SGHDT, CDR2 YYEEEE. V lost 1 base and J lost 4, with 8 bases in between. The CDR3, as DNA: TGTGCCAGCAGCTTGTCCAGGGGCTATGGCTACACCTTC. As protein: CASSLSRGYGYTF.